The 18 T cell receptor beta chains in this list originate from one sample, sequenced in a study of CD4 T cells in relation to SARS-CoV-2 and coronaviruses. The antigens for these receptors are not known. Generated by immunoSEQ multiplex PCR, the TCRdb table keeps only in-frame clones and is missing some. The sample records 30,000 or so clones, roughly 78% being singletons. Before the COVID-19 pandemic, during about 2011-2019, CD4+ T cells were taken from unexposed donors. The cells were cultured for over eight days before CD4+ T cells were isolated. Specimen: CD4+ T cells from PBMCs, cultured in vitro. The receptors here all came from a human donor in good health.

The chain is built from TRBV7-9 and TRBJ1-1; D may be TRBD1 (5 bases). The ends were cut back, 5 bases at V and 1 base at J, with 8 bases in the middle. The CDR3 length is 13 residues. From germline, CDR1 is SEHNR and CDR2 FQNEAQ (reference sequence). CDR3 amino acids: CASSVQANTEAFF. In DNA, the CDR3 is TGTGCCAGCAGCGTACAGGCGAACACTGAAGCTTTCTTT.

The chain joins TRBV13 to TRBJ1-6; no firm D call. Trimming removed 8 bases from V and 7 bases from J, with 15 bases in between. This CDR3 spans 14 amino acids. Germline CDR1 PRHDT, CDR2 FYEKMQ (reference sequence). The DNA for the CDR3 is TGTGCCAGCTGTGTGTCAGGAAGAAATTCACCCCTCCACTTT. Translating it yields CASCVSGRNSPLHF.

V and J are TRBV7-2 and TRBJ1-2, with D maybe TRBD1 (5 bases). Germline V gives CDR1 SGHTA, CDR2 FQGNSA. Trimming removed 5 bases from V and 5 bases from J, with 15 bases in between. The CDR3 totals 14 residues. CDR3 in amino acids: CASSLYGTDYGYTF. CDR3 bases: TGTGCCAGCAGCCTGTACGGGACTGATTATGGCTACACCTTC.

This chain joins TRBV5-1 and TRBJ2-7; possibly TRBD1 or TRBD2 for D (6 bases each). The germline V and J ends were trimmed by 4 bases and 2 bases, with 13 bases remaining between them. There are 14 residues in the CDR3. The germline gives CDR1 SGHRS, CDR2 YFSETQ. CDR3 DNA: TGCGCCAGCAGCCGGGGGCTCTCCACCTACGAGCAGTACTTC. Its translation is CASSRGLSTYEQYF.

This chain joins TRBV11-2 and TRBJ2-2; 10 bases align to TRBD1. CDR1 and CDR2 from the germline V gene are SGHAT and FQNNGV. The V gene end was trimmed by 4 bases and the J gene end by 6 bases; junction bases not matched to a gene: 5. The CDR3 covers 15 residues. CDR3 bases: TGTGCCAGCAGCTCTAACGGACAGGGGGCCGGGGAGCTGTTTTTT. It yields the protein CASSSNGQGAGELFF.

This clone was observed a few times. The chain is built from TRBV7-2 and TRBJ1-2; the D is unclear. The V gene lost 2 bases and the J gene lost 3 bases, with 4 bases spanning the gap. Germline V gene sequence: CDR1 SGHTA, CDR2 FQGNSA. The CDR3 totals 12 residues. The CDR3 protein is CASSLQDYGYTF. The DNA of the CDR3 is TGTGCCAGCAGCTTACAAGACTATGGCTACACCTTC.

The chain links TRBV2 to TRBJ2-7, with a weak D call TRBD1 (5 bases). CDR3 length equals 12 residues. V lost 7 bases to trimming and J lost 1 base, with 8 bases between them. Per germline, CDR1 SNHLY and CDR2 FYNNEI. CDR3 in amino acids: CASNQGSYEQYF. Written as DNA, the CDR3 is TGTGCCAGCAATCAGGGTTCCTACGAGCAGTACTTC. The full variable domain, rest sourced from reference TRBV2 and TRBJ2-7, is EPEVTQTPSHQVTQMGQEVILRCVPISNHLYFYWYRQILGQKVEFLVSFYNNEISEKSEIFDDQFSVERPDGSNFTLKIRSTKLEDSAMYFCASNQGSYEQYFGPGTRLTVT.

The rearrangement links TRBV11-2 to TRBJ2-5; 10 bases are shared with TRBD2. Germline V gene sequence: CDR1 SGHAT, CDR2 FQNNGV. J was trimmed by 2 bases and V by 0 bases; bases with no gene match: 6. The CDR3 consists of 17 residues. The CDR3 DNA reads as TGTGCCAGCAGCTTAGACCAGACTAGCGGGCTTCAAGAGACCCAGTACTTC. Translated: CASSLDQTSGLQETQYF.

The chain links TRBV6-6 to TRBJ1-1; D gene unclear. This CDR3 comprises 13 residues. Germline V gene data show CDR1 as MNHNY and CDR2 as SVGAGI (reference sequence). V lost 6 bases, J lost 3 bases, and 11 bases lay in between. In DNA form, the CDR3 reads TGTGCCAGCAGCCCTATCGTTTACACTGAAGCTTTCTTT. Amino acids: CASSPIVYTEAFF.

V is TRBV21-1 and J is TRBJ2-7; the table's D call TRBD2 went unverified against the DNA. TRBV21-1 is recorded as a pseudogene. The CDR3 consists of 14 residues. The CDR3 nucleotides read TGTGCCAGCAGCGGTCCGGGAAATCCTTACGAGCAGTACTTC. It yields the protein CASSGPGNPYEQYF.

The chain employs TRBV2 and TRBJ1-1; no definite D call. The CDR3 spans 15 residues. With 4 bases removed from V and 4 bases from J, the gap between germline ends came to 16 bases. Germline V gene sequence: CDR1 SNHLY, CDR2 FYNNEI. This CDR3 reads CASSALGWGATEAFF. The DNA of the CDR3 is TGTGCCAGCAGTGCGTTAGGTTGGGGAGCCACTGAAGCTTTCTTT.

The DNA of the CDR3 is TGTGCCAGCAGTGGACTGGGGTCCTACGAGCAGTACTTC. Its translation is CASSGLGSYEQYF. This rearrangement joins TRBV2 to TRBJ2-7; D uncertain. Germline V gene sequence: CDR1 SNHLY, CDR2 FYNNEI. The CDR3 covers 13 residues. V was clipped by 4 bases and J by 1 base, with 8 bases between them.

This sequence joins TRBV6-5 and TRBJ1-1; unclear D gene. V lost 1 base and J 7 bases, leaving 13 bases between the germline ends. The CDR3 length is 14 residues. Germline CDR1 reads MNHEY; CDR2 reads SVGAGI. CDR3 protein: CASSYLRLAGEAFF. DNA for the CDR3: TGTGCCAGCAGTTACTTGCGGTTAGCGGGTGAAGCTTTCTTT.

The genes are TRBV19 and TRBJ2-2; D not resolved. The V end lost 3 bases, the J end lost 5 bases, and 4 bases lay between the germline ends. Germline-derived CDR1 and CDR2 are LNHDA and SQIVND (reference sequence). The CDR3 consists of 12 residues. CDR3 nucleotides: TGTGCCAGTAGTATTCGTACCGGGGAGCTGTTTTTT. Translating it yields CASSIRTGELFF.

This rearrangement joins TRBV18 to TRBJ2-3; D is unresolved. Trimming left V 3 bases short and J 1 base short, with 5 bases between. CDR3 length equals 13 residues. CDR1 KGHSH and CDR2 LQKENI come from the germline V gene. CDR3 in DNA: TGTGCCAGCTCACCGGTCGGCACAGATACGCAGTATTTT. Protein product: CASSPVGTDTQYF. Complete variable domain (other parts from reference TRBV18 and TRBJ2-3): NAGVMQNPRHLVRRRGQEARLRCSPMKGHSHVYWYRQLPEEGLKFMVYLQKENIIDESGMPKERFSAEFPKEGPSILRIQQVVRGDSAAYFCASSPVGTDTQYFGPGTRLTVL.

The rearrangement links TRBV29-1 to TRBJ1-1; 7 bases line up with TRBD1. V trimming: 3 bases; J trimming: 10 bases; junction bases outside the gene matches: 8. CDR1 is SQVTM and CDR2 is ANQGSEA in the germline V gene. The CDR3 contains 12 residues. CDR3 amino acids: CSVDRQGEIAFF. In nucleotides, the CDR3 is TGCAGCGTTGACCGACAGGGTGAGATAGCTTTCTTT.

This chain links TRBV2 with TRBJ1-1; D remains ambiguous. The CDR3 is made up of 12 amino acids. The germline V gene encodes CDR1 SNHLY and CDR2 FYNNEI. V was pared by 6 bases and J by 4 bases, with 9 bases between. CDR3 DNA sequence: TGTGCCAGCAGGTGGTGGGGCACTGAAGCTTTCTTT. The encoded protein is CASRWWGTEAFF.

This clone is a singleton in its sample. The gene calls are TRBV5-1 and TRBJ2-2; TRBD2 agrees at 10 bases. Germline CDR1 is SGHRS and CDR2 is YFSETQ. With V trimmed by 2 bases and J by 5 bases, 6 bases remained unmatched. The CDR3 is 16 amino acids. The CDR3, as DNA: TGCGCCAGCAGCTTAAAGCGGGAGGGCCGAACCGGGGAGCTGTTTTTT. Translating it yields CASSLKREGRTGELFF.